These 22 T cell receptor beta chains share one sample of origin, sequenced in a study of radiotherapy plus CTLA-4 blockade in lung cancer. Assay used: immunoSEQ multiplex PCR; TCRdb lists only in-frame clones, some missing. The table includes 80,000 to 100,000 clones, 82% detected once. Sequencing was performed on peripheral blood, taken from a patient treated with radiotherapy plus ipilimumab. These TCRs come from a human donor with non-small cell lung cancer who had a partial response to radiotherapy plus ipilimumab.

J is TRBJ2-2 and V is TRBV5-1; 7 nucleotides match TRBD2. The CDR3 spans 17 residues. The germline V gene has CDR1 SGHRS and CDR2 YFSETQ. The J segment lost 4 bases and the V segment lost 5 bases, leaving 14 bases of the junction unmatched. In DNA, the CDR3 is TGCGCCAGCAGATCGAGCGGGGCCCCCCCGGGCACCGGGGAGCTGTTTTTT. It codes for CASRSSGAPPGTGELFF.

V is TRBV2 and J is TRBJ2-5; 10 nucleotides agree with TRBD1. The CDR3 has 13 amino acids. J was trimmed by 4 bases and V by 6 bases; bases with no gene match: 2. The germline CDR1 and CDR2 sequences are SNHLY and FYNNEI. CDR3: CASSRDRGETQYF. As DNA, the CDR3 is TGTGCCAGCAGCCGGGACAGGGGAGAGACCCAGTACTTC. Complete variable domain (other parts from reference TRBV2 and TRBJ2-5): EPEVTQTPSHQVTQMGQEVILRCVPISNHLYFYWYRQILGQKVEFLVSFYNNEISEKSEIFDDQFSVERPDGSNFTLKIRSTKLEDSAMYFCASSRDRGETQYFGPGTRLLVL.

The chain links TRBV4-1 to TRBJ2-5; 15 positions match TRBD2. The CDR3 contains 19 residues. The V and J ends lost 0 bases and 4 bases, in that order; junction bases with no gene match: 9. Germline CDR1 MGHRA, CDR2 YSYEKL. The CDR3 region is CASSQDAGTSGRSGETQYF. DNA for the CDR3: TGCGCCAGCAGCCAAGATGCGGGGACTAGCGGGAGGAGTGGAGAGACCCAGTACTTC.

V is TRBV7-9 and J is TRBJ2-7; 9 bases map to TRBD1. The CDR3 is 14 amino acids. Trimming took 1 base from V and 7 from J; bases not matched to a gene: 5. Germline lookup yields CDR1 SEHNR and CDR2 FQNEAQ (reference sequence). The CDR3 sequence is CASSLGQGEGEQYF. The CDR3 region has the DNA TGTGCCAGCAGCTTAGGACAGGGGGAGGGGGAGCAGTACTTC.

The chain joins TRBV5-4 to TRBJ2-5; 12 bases are a match to TRBD2. Germline V gene sequence: CDR1 SGHNT, CDR2 YYREEE (reference sequence). The trim removed 6 bases at V and 5 bases at J, leaving 14 bases unmatched. The CDR3 is made up of 17 amino acids. CDR3 region: CASTPTQTSGSRETQYF. For the CDR3, the DNA is TGTGCCAGCACCCCAACCCAGACTAGCGGGAGTAGGGAGACCCAGTACTTC.

This clone was observed a single time. The DNA of the CDR3 is TGTGCCAGCAGTGAAGTTAAGGGGATCACTGAAGCTTTCTTT. It specifies CASSEVKGITEAFF. The chain has TRBV6-1 and TRBJ1-1; tentatively, D is TRBD1 (5 bases). Germline CDR1 is MNHNS and CDR2 is SASEGT. The CDR3 contains 14 residues. Trimming removed 1 base from V and 4 bases from J, with 10 bases in between.

The chain recombines TRBV2 with TRBJ2-7, with 12 bases lining up with TRBD2. V lost 6 bases, J lost 7 bases, and 7 bases stayed unmatched. The CDR3 totals 14 residues. CDR1 and CDR2 from the germline V gene are SNHLY and FYNNEI. CDR3 coding DNA: TGTGCCAGCAGCCCATTCGGACTAGCGGGGGAGCAGTACTTC. The encoded protein is CASSPFGLAGEQYF.

The chain links TRBV27 to TRBJ2-7; the D gene is possibly TRBD1 (5 bases). Per the germline V gene, CDR1 is MNHEY and CDR2 is SMNVEV (reference sequence). CDR3 size: 14 residues. V lost 4 bases and J lost 1, with 11 bases in between. The CDR3 here is CASSYSTESYEQYF. The CDR3 DNA reads TGTGCCAGCAGTTATTCGACAGAATCCTACGAGCAGTACTTC.

The V call is TRBV5-1, the J call TRBJ2-3; perhaps TRBD1 as D (7 bases). Per germline, CDR1 SGHRS and CDR2 YFSETQ. V was clipped by 4 bases and J by 1 base, with 16 bases between them. The CDR3 contains 16 residues. The CDR3 protein is CASSLGGGQGTDTQYF. The CDR3 nucleotides are TGCGCCAGCAGCCTGGGGGGCGGACAGGGCACAGATACGCAGTATTTT.

The rearrangement joins TRBV19 to TRBJ1-5; TRBD1 might be the D (6 bases). CDR3 length equals 13 residues. From germline, CDR1 is LNHDA and CDR2 SQIVND (reference sequence). V was trimmed by 7 bases and J by 4 bases, leaving 11 bases between them. The DNA of the CDR3 is TGTGCCAGTAAGGACAGAGGAAATCAGCCCCAGCATTTT. It translates to CASKDRGNQPQHF.

The V call is TRBV5-1, the J call TRBJ1-4; D is ambiguous. V was clipped by 3 bases and J by 0 bases, with 9 bases between them. The CDR3 runs 15 residues. CDR1 is SGHRS and CDR2 is YFSETQ in the germline V gene. The CDR3 DNA is TGCGCCAGCAGCTCCGGAGCTGCAACTAATGAAAAACTGTTTTTT. It is translated as CASSSGAATNEKLFF.

This sequence joins TRBV19 and TRBJ2-7; D possibly corresponds to TRBD2 (7 bases). V lost 3 bases and J 5 bases, leaving 8 bases between the germline ends. The CDR3 length is 12 residues. Germline CDR1 and CDR2: LNHDA and SQIVND (reference sequence). The CDR3, as DNA: TGTGCCAGTAGTATCGGGGGGCACGAGCAGTACTTC. Protein sequence: CASSIGGHEQYF.

The chain employs TRBV2 and TRBJ1-1; no firm D call. Deletions cut 3 bases from V and 0 bases from J, with 5 bases between. CDR1 and CDR2 (germline): SNHLY, FYNNEI. This CDR3 is 13 amino acids long. This CDR3 is CASSEAVNTEAFF. As DNA, the CDR3 is TGTGCCAGCAGTGAGGCGGTGAACACTGAAGCTTTCTTT.

The chain couples TRBV7-3 to TRBJ2-3, with TRBD2 matching over 7 bases. Germline CDR1 SGHTA, CDR2 FQGTGA. This CDR3 contains 15 residues. The J segment lost 4 bases and the V segment lost 5 bases, leaving 9 bases of the junction unmatched. CDR3 coding DNA: TGTGCCAGCAGCCCCGCCGGCGGGAGCGCAGATACGCAGTATTTT. Its translation is CASSPAGGSADTQYF.

V is TRBV27 and J is TRBJ2-5; weak D call: TRBD1 (5 bases). V lost 2 bases and J 12 bases, leaving 16 bases between the germline ends. The CDR3 is 13 residues long. Germline lookup yields CDR1 MNHEY and CDR2 SMNVEV (reference sequence). The CDR3 region is CASSLIDSPTEYF. The CDR3 coding sequence is TGTGCCAGCAGTTTAATCGACAGCCCGACGGAGTACTTC.

The rearrangement uses TRBV2 and TRBJ2-7; TRBD2 might be the D (5 bases). CDR3 length: 15 residues. V shed 6 bases and J shed 0 bases, with 15 bases lying between them. Germline V gene sequence: CDR1 SNHLY, CDR2 FYNNEI. CDR3 bases: TGTGCCAGCAGCCGGGATACCCAGATCTCCTACGAGCAGTACTTC. Translating gives CASSRDTQISYEQYF.

The V and J genes are TRBV18 and TRBJ2-3; maybe TRBD2 (5 bases). Trimming cost V 2 bases and J 5 bases, with 17 bases left between them. The CDR3 sequence is 16 residues long. Germline CDR1 reads KGHSH; CDR2 reads LQKENI. DNA for the CDR3: TGTGCCAGCTCACCAACCGGGAAACTAGAGGAAGATACGCAGTATTTT. This sequence encodes CASSPTGKLEEDTQYF.

This rearrangement joins TRBV5-8 to TRBJ2-5, with a possible D match to TRBD2 (6 bases). From germline, CDR1 is SGHTS and CDR2 YDEGEE. Trimming pared 4 bases from V and 4 bases from J, leaving 17 bases between. CDR3 length equals 15 residues. The CDR3, as DNA: TGTGCCAGCAGCCAAGGGACTGGGGGTCCAGAGACCCAGTACTTC. Protein sequence: CASSQGTGGPETQYF.

The V call is TRBV11-3, the J call TRBJ2-1; TRBD1 agrees at 10 bases. CDR3 size: 14 residues. In germline, CDR1 is SGHNT, CDR2 YENEEA. V lost 5 bases to trimming and J lost 8 bases; unmatched junction nucleotides: 6. This chain's CDR3 is CASSLRTGGHEQFF. Written as DNA, the CDR3 is TGTGCCAGCAGCCTTAGGACAGGGGGGCATGAGCAGTTCTTC.

This chain connects TRBV6-6 to TRBJ2-3; a weak D match, TRBD2 (6 bases). The germline V gene has CDR1 MNHNY and CDR2 SVGAGI (reference sequence). Trimming pared 6 bases from V and 7 bases from J, leaving 14 bases between. The CDR3 covers 13 residues. CDR3 sequence: CASSPGVGYTQYF. The CDR3 DNA is TGTGCCAGCAGCCCGGGAGTAGGATATACGCAGTATTTT.

The chain recombines TRBV4-1 with TRBJ2-7; 11 bases align to TRBD1. The CDR3 runs to 15 residues. In germline, CDR1 is MGHRA, CDR2 YSYEKL. J gave up 4 bases and V 2 bases, and 4 bases lay outside the gene matches. The CDR3 DNA reads TGCGCCAGCAGCCAACCGGGACAGGGGGTTTACGAGCAGTACTTC. It yields the protein CASSQPGQGVYEQYF.

The CDR3 DNA reads TGTGCCAGCGGGCTGAGGGCAGGGGGCAACACTGAAGCTTTCTTT. It encodes CASGLRAGGNTEAFF. This chain links TRBV28 with TRBJ1-1; TRBD1 matches 8 bases. The V gene's germline CDR1 is MDHEN and CDR2 SYDVKM. The CDR3 has 15 amino acids. V was pared by 8 bases and J by 2 bases, with 10 bases of the junction left unmatched.